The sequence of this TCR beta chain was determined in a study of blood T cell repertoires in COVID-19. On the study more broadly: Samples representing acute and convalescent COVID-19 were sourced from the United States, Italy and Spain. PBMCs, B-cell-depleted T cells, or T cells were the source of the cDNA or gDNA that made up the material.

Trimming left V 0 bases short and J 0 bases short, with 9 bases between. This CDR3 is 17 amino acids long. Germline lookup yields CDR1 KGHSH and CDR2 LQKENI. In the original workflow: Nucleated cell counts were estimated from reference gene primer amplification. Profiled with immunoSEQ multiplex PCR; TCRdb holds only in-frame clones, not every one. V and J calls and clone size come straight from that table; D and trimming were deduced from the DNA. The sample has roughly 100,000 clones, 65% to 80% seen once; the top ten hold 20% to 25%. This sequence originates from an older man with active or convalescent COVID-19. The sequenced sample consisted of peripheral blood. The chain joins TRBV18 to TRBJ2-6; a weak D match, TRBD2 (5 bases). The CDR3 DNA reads TGTGCCAGCTCACCACCGGAGCGGACCTCTGGGGCCAACGTCCTGACTTTC. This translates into CASSPPERTSGANVLTF.